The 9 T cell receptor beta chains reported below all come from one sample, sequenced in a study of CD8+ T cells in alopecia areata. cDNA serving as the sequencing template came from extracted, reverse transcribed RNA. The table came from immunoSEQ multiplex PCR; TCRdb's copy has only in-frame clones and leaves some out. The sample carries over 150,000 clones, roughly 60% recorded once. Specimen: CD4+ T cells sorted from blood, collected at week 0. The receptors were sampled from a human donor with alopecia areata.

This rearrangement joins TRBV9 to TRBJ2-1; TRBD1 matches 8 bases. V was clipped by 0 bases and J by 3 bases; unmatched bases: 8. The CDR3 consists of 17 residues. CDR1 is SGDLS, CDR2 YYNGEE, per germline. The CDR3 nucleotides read TGTGCCAGCAGCGTAGCTGACGGGACAGGAAGCTACAATGAGCAGTTCTTC. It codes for CASSVADGTGSYNEQFF.

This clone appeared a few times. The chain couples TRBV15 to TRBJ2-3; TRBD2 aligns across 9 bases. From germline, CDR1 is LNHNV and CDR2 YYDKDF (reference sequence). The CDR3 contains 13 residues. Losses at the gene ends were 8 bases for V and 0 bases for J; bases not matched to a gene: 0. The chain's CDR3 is CATLAGSTDTQYF. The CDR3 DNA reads TGTGCCACCCTAGCGGGGAGCACAGATACGCAGTATTTT.

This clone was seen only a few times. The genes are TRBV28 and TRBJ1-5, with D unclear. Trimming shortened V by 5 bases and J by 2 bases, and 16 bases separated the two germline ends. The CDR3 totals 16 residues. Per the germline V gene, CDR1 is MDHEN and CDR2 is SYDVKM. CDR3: CASSPIKNFGNQPQHF. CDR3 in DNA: TGTGCCAGCAGTCCCATAAAGAATTTCGGCAATCAGCCCCAGCATTTT.

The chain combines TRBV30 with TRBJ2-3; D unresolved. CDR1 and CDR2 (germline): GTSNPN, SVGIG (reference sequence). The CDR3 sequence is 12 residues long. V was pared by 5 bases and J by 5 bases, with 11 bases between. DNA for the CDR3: TGTGCCTGGGACGGTGGAGTAGATACGCAGTATTTT. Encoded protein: CAWDGGVDTQYF.

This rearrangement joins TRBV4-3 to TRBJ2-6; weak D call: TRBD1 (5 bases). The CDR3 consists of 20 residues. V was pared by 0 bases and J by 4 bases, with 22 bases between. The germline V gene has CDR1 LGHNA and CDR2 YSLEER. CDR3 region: CASSQEDLGAALSGANVLTF. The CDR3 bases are TGCGCCAGCAGCCAAGAAGACTTAGGGGCCGCCCTCTCGGGGGCCAACGTCCTGACTTTC.

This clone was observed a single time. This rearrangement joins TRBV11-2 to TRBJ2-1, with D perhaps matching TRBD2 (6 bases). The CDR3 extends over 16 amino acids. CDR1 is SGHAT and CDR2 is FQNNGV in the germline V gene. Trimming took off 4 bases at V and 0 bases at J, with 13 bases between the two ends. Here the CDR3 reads CASSSHRDFSYNEQFF. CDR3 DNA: TGTGCCAGCAGCTCACACCGGGACTTCTCCTACAATGAGCAGTTCTTC.

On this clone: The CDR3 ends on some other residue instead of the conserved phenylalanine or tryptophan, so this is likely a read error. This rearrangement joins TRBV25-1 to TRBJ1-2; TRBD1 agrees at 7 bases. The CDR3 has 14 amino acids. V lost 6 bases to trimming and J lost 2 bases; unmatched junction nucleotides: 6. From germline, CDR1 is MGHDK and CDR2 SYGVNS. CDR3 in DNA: TGTGCCAGCAGACAACCGGGACAGAACTATGGCTACACCCTC. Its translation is CASRQPGQNYGYTL.

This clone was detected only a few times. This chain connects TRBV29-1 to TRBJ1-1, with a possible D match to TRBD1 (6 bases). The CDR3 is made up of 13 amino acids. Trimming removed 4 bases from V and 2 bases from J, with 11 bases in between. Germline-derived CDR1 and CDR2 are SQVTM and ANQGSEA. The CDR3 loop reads CSVADRFNTEAFF. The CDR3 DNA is TGCAGCGTTGCTGACAGGTTTAACACTGAAGCTTTCTTT.

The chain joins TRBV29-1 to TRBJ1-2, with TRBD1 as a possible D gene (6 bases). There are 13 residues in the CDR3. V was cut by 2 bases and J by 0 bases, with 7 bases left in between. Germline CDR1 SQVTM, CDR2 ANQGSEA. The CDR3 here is CSVESGANYGYTF. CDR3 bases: TGCAGCGTTGAATCAGGGGCTAACTATGGCTACACCTTC.